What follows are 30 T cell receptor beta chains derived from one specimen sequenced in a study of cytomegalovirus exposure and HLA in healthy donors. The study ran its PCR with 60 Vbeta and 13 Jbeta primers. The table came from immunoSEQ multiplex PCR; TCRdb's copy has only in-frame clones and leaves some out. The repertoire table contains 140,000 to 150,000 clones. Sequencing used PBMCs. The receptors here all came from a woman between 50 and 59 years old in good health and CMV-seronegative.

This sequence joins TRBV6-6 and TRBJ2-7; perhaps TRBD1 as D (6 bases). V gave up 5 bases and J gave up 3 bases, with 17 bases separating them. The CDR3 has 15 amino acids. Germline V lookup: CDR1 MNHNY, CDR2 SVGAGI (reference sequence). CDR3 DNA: TGTGCCAGCAGTCCCCGGGACAAAGGGAACTACGAGCAGTACTTC. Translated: CASSPRDKGNYEQYF.

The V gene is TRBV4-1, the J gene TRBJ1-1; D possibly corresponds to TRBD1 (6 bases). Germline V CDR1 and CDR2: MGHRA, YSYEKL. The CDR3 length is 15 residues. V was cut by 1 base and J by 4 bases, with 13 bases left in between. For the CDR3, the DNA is TGCGCCAGCAGCCAAGCTCCCGGGGGGGCCACTGAAGCTTTCTTT. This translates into CASSQAPGGATEAFF.

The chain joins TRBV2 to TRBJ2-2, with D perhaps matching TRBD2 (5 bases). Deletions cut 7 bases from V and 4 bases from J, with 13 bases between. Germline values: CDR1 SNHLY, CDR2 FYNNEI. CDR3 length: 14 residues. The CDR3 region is CASNSDAGTGELFF. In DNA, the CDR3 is TGTGCCAGCAATTCGGACGCGGGCACCGGGGAGCTGTTTTTT.

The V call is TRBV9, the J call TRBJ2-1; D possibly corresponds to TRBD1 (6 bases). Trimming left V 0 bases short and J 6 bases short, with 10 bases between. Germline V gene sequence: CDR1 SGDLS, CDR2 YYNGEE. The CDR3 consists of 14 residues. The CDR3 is CASSVAGESNEQFF. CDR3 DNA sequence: TGTGCCAGCAGCGTAGCAGGGGAATCCAATGAGCAGTTCTTC.

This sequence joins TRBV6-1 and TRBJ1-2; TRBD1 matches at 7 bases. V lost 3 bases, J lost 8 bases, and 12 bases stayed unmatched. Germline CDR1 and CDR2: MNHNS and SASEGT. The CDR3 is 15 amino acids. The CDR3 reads CASSDPPEGARGYTF. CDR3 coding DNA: TGTGCCAGCAGTGACCCCCCGGAGGGGGCCAGAGGCTACACCTTC.

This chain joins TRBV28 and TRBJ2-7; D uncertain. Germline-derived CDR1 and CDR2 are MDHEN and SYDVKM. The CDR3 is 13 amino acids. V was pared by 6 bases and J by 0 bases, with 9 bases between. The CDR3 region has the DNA TGTGCCAGCAGCAAAACTGGCTCCTACGAGCAGTACTTC. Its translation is CASSKTGSYEQYF.

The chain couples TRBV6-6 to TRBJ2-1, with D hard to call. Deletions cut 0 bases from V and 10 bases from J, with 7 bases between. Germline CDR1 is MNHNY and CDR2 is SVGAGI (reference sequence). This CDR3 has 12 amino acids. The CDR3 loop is CASSYSEKEQFF. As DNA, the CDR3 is TGTGCCAGCAGTTACTCGGAGAAAGAGCAGTTCTTC.

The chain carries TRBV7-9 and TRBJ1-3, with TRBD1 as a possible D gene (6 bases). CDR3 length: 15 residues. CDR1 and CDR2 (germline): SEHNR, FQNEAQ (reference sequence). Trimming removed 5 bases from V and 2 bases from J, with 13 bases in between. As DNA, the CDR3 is TGTGCCAGCAGCGCGACAGGTCTTACTGGAAACACCATATATTTT. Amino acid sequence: CASSATGLTGNTIYF.

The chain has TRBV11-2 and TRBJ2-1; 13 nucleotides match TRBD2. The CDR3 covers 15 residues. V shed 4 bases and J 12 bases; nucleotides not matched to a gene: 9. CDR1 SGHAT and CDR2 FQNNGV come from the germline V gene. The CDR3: CASSSPGLAGVGQFF. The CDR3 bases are TGTGCCAGCAGCTCTCCCGGACTAGCGGGAGTCGGGCAGTTCTTC.

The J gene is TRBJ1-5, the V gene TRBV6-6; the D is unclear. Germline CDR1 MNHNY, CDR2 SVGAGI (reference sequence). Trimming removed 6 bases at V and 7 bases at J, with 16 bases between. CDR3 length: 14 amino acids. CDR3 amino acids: CASSLPGAKQPQHF. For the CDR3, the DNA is TGTGCCAGCAGCCTTCCCGGTGCTAAACAGCCCCAGCATTTT.

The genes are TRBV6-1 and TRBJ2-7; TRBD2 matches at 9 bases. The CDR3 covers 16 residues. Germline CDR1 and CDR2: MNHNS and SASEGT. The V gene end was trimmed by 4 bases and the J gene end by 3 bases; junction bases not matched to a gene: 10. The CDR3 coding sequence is TGTGCCAGCAGTGGGGGGAGGGCTAGCGGGATCTACGAGCAGTACTTC. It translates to CASSGGRASGIYEQYF.

This chain's CDR3 is CASSLESGTEAFF. Here the CDR3 DNA reads TGTGCCAGCAGCTTAGAGTCGGGTACTGAAGCTTTCTTT. The V gene is TRBV11-1, the J gene TRBJ1-1, with D uncertain. Germline V gene sequence: CDR1 SGHAT, CDR2 FQDESV (reference sequence). The CDR3 has 13 residues. V dropped 1 base and J dropped 5 bases, with 8 bases sitting between them.

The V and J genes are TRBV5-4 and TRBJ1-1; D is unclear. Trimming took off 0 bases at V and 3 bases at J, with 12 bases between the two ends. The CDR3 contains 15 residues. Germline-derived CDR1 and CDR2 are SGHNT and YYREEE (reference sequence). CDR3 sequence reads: CASSLVQNLYTEAFF. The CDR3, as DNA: TGTGCCAGCAGCTTGGTTCAGAATTTATACACTGAAGCTTTCTTT.

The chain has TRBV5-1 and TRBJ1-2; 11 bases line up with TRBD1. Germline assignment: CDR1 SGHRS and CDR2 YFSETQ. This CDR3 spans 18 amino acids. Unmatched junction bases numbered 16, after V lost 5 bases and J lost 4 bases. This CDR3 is CASSREPGTGGAFYGYTF. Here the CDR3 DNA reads TGCGCCAGCAGTCGAGAACCCGGGACAGGGGGTGCATTCTATGGCTACACCTTC.

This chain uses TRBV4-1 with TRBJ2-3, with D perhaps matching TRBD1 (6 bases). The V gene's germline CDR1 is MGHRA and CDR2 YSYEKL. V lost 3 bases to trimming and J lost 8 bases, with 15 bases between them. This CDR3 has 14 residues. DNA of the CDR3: TGCGCCAGCAGCCACCCTCGGTTGGGGGCTACGCAGTATTTT. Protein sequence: CASSHPRLGATQYF.

CDR3 loop: CASSVGWQANYGYTF. CDR3 DNA sequence: TGTGCCAGCAGCGTAGGCTGGCAGGCTAACTATGGCTACACCTTC. V is TRBV9 and J is TRBJ1-2, with D hard to call. V lost 0 bases to trimming and J lost 0 bases, with 9 bases between them. Germline V gene sequence: CDR1 SGDLS, CDR2 YYNGEE. The CDR3 is 15 amino acids.

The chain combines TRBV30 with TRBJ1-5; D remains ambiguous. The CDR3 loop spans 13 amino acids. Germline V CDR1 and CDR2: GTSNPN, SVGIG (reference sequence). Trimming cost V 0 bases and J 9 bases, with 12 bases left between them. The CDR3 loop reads CAWSVAGLGPQHF. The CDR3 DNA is TGTGCCTGGAGTGTAGCAGGCCTCGGGCCCCAGCATTTT.

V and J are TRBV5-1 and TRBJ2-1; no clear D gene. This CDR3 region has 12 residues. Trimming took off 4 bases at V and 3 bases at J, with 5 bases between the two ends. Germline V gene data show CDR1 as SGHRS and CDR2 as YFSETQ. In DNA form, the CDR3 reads TGCGCCAGCAGCCCTGTCTACAATGAGCAGTTCTTC. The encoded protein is CASSPVYNEQFF.

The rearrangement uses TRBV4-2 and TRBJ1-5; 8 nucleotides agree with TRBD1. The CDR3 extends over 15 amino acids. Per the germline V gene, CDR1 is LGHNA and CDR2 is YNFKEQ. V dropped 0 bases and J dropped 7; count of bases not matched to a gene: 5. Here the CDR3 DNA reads TGTGCCAGCAGCCAAGATCTGACAGGGGAGCAGCCCCAGCATTTT. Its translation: CASSQDLTGEQPQHF.

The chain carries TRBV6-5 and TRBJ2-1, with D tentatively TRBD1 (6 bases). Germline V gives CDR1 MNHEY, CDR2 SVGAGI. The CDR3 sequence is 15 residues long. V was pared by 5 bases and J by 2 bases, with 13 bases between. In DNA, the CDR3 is TGTGCCAGCAGTCACCAGGGGATAGCCTACAATGAGCAGTTCTTC. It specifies CASSHQGIAYNEQFF.

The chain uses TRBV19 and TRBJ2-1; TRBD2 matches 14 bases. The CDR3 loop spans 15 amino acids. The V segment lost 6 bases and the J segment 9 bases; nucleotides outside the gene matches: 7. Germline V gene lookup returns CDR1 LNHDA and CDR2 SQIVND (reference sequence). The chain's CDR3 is CASRQGLAGAGEQFF. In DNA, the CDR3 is TGTGCCAGTAGGCAGGGACTAGCGGGAGCGGGTGAGCAGTTCTTC.

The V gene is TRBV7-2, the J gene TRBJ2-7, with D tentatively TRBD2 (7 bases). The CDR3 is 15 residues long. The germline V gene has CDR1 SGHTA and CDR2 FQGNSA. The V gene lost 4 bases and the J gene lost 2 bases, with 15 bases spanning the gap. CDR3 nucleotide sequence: TGTGCCAGCAGCTCCAAAGCCGGGGGGCCCTACGAGCAGTACTTC. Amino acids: CASSSKAGGPYEQYF.

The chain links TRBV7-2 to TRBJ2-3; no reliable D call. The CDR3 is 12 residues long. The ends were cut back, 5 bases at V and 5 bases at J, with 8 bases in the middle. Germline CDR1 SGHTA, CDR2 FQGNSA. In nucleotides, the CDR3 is TGTGCCAGCAGCCCAAAATTAGATACGCAGTATTTT. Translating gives CASSPKLDTQYF.

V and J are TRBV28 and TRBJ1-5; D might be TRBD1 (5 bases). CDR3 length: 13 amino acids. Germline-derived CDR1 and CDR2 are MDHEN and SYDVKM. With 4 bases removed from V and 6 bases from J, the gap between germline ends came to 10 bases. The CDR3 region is CASSYQGTQPQHF. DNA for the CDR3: TGTGCCAGCAGTTACCAGGGAACTCAGCCCCAGCATTTT.

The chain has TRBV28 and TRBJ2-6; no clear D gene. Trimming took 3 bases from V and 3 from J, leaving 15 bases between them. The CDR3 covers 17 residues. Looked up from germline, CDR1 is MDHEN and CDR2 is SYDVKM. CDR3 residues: CASSLPGLAYGANVLTF. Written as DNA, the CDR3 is TGTGCCAGCAGTTTGCCAGGTCTGGCCTATGGGGCCAACGTCCTGACTTTC. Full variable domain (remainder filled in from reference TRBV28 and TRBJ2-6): DVKVTQSSRYLVKRTGEKVFLECVQDMDHENMFWYRQDPGLGLRLIYFSYDVKMKEKGDIPEGYSVSREKKERFSLILESASTNQTSMYLCASSLPGLAYGANVLTFGAGSRLTVL.

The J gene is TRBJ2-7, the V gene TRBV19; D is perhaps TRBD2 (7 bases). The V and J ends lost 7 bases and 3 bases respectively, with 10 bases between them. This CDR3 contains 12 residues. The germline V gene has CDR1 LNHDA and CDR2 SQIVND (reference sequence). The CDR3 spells CASKGGGYEQYF. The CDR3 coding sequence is TGTGCCAGTAAGGGAGGGGGCTACGAGCAGTACTTC.

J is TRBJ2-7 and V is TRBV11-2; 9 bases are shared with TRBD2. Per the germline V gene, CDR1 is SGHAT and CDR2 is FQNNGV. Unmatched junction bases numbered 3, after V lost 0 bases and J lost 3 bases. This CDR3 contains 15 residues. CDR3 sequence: CASSLELAGYYEQYF. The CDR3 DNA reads TGTGCCAGCAGCTTAGAACTAGCGGGCTACTACGAGCAGTACTTC.

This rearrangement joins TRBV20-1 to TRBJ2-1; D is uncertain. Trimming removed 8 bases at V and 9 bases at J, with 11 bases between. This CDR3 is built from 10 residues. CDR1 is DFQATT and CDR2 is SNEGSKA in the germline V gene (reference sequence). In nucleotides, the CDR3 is TGCAGTTCCTCTCACGGTGAGCAGTTCTTC. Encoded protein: CSSSHGEQFF.

In nucleotides, the CDR3 is TGTGCCAGCAGCCCCGGACTCAAAACCGTAAACATTCAGTACTTC. The encoded protein is CASSPGLKTVNIQYF. This chain uses TRBV11-2 with TRBJ2-4, with TRBD2 as a possible D gene (5 bases). CDR1 is SGHAT and CDR2 is FQNNGV in the germline V gene. CDR3 length: 15 amino acids. V was pared by 5 bases and J by 6 bases, with 17 bases between.

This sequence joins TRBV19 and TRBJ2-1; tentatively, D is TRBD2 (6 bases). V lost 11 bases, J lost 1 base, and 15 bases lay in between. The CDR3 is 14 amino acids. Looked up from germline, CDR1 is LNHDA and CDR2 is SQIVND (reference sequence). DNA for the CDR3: TGTGCCCGCGACATTAGCGGTTCCTACAATGAGCAGTTCTTC. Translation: CARDISGSYNEQFF.